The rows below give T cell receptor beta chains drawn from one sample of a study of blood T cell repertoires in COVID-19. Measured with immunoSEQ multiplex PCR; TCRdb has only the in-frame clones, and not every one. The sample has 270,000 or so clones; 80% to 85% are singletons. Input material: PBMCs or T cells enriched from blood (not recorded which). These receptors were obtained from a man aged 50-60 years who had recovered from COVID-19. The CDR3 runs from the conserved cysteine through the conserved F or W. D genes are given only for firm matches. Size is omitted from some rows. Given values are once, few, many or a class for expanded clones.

CDR3nt: TGTGCCAGCTCACCCAGGAGCCCAGGGAGGGATAGCTCCTACGAGCAGTACTTC
CDR3aa: CASSPRSPGRDSSYEQYF
len: 18
j_gene: TRBJ2-7
v_gene: TRBV18
abundance: -
d_gene: TRBD2

CDR3nt: TGTGCCAGCAGTTCCCCCCTCACAGATACGCAGTATTTT
CDR3aa: CASSSPLTDTQYF
len: 13
j_gene: TRBJ2-3
v_gene: TRBV6-5
abundance: once
d_gene: -

CDR3nt: TGCGCCAGCAGCCAAGATCCGGTAAAAGCTTTCTTT
CDR3aa: CASSQDPVKAFF
len: 12
j_gene: TRBJ1-1
v_gene: TRBV4-1
abundance: once
d_gene: -

CDR3nt: TGTGCCAGCAGCGTAAGTGGCAGGATTAGTGATGGCTACACCTTC
CDR3aa: CASSVSGRISDGYTF
len: 15
j_gene: TRBJ1-2
v_gene: TRBV9
abundance: -
d_gene: -

CDR3nt: TGTGCCAGCAGCTGGAGTCAGGGGCCGGGAGAGACCCAGTACTTC
CDR3aa: CASSWSQGPGETQYF
len: 15
j_gene: TRBJ2-5
v_gene: TRBV5-5
abundance: -
d_gene: -

CDR3nt: TGTGCCAGCAGCTTTTCCGGGACAGGTATCGACGAGCAGTACTTC
CDR3aa: CASSFSGTGIDEQYF
len: 15
j_gene: TRBJ2-7
v_gene: TRBV7-9
abundance: -
d_gene: TRBD1

CDR3nt: TGTGCCAGCACTTCAAGCGGGCAGGGAAACACCATATATTTT
CDR3aa: CASTSSGQGNTIYF
len: 14
j_gene: TRBJ1-3
v_gene: TRBV6-5
abundance: -
d_gene: -

CDR3nt: TGTGCCAGCAGTGAAGCCAGGGGACCGGTGGAGCAGTACTTC
CDR3aa: CASSEARGPVEQYF
len: 14
j_gene: TRBJ2-7
v_gene: TRBV2
abundance: -
d_gene: -

CDR3nt: TGTGCCAGCAGCCAGACTAGCGGCTCCTACGAGCAGTACTTC
CDR3aa: CASSQTSGSYEQYF
len: 14
j_gene: TRBJ2-7
v_gene: TRBV3-1/TRBV3-2
abundance: once
d_gene: TRBD2

CDR3nt: TGTGCCAGCAGTCCTCTCCTCCTCGACAGGGTAACTGAAGCTTTCTTT
CDR3aa: CASSPLLLDRVTEAFF
len: 16
j_gene: TRBJ1-1
v_gene: TRBV27
abundance: -
d_gene: TRBD1

CDR3nt: TGCAGTGCTAGACCAGCCTACGAGCAGTACTTC
CDR3aa: CSARPAYEQYF
len: 11
j_gene: TRBJ2-7
v_gene: TRBV20-1
abundance: -
d_gene: -

CDR3nt: TGCGCCAGCAGCTTCGGGGACCTGCAGGGGACGCAGTATTTT
CDR3aa: CASSFGDLQGTQYF
len: 14
j_gene: TRBJ2-3
v_gene: TRBV5-1
abundance: -
d_gene: -